The clone carrying this TCR beta chain showed up just once. Antigen: not known. Assay: immunoSEQ multiplex PCR; the TCRdb copy retains only in-frame clones and omits some. This table holds 69,000 or so clones, roughly 94% found once. The data were obtained in a study of T cell clonotyping in hematopoietic cell transplantation. This CDR3 is built from 15 residues. Germline-derived CDR1 and CDR2 are SQVTM and ANQGSEA. Trimming cost V 2 bases and J 0 bases, with 11 bases left between them. General study results and limits: Graft donor and pretransplant recipient Inverse Simpson Index values predicted broader posttransplant TCR diversity. At the given depth, recipient repertoires were over 97% de novo clonotypes. Without cell sorting, CD4 versus CD8 contributions remain unresolved. Pathologically expanded recipient clonotypes increased progressively from day 30 to day 180 as diversity fell.

Sequencing was performed on peripheral blood mononuclear cells. This TCR was recovered from a man aged 45-65 years in good health. Some clones in this sample may be carry-over from other donors' samples. The chain employs TRBV29-1 and TRBJ1-3; no definite D call. CDR3 DNA sequence: TGCAGCGTTGAACAGCACTTCGGCTCTGGAAACACCATATATTTT. Translation gives CSVEQHFGSGNTIYF.